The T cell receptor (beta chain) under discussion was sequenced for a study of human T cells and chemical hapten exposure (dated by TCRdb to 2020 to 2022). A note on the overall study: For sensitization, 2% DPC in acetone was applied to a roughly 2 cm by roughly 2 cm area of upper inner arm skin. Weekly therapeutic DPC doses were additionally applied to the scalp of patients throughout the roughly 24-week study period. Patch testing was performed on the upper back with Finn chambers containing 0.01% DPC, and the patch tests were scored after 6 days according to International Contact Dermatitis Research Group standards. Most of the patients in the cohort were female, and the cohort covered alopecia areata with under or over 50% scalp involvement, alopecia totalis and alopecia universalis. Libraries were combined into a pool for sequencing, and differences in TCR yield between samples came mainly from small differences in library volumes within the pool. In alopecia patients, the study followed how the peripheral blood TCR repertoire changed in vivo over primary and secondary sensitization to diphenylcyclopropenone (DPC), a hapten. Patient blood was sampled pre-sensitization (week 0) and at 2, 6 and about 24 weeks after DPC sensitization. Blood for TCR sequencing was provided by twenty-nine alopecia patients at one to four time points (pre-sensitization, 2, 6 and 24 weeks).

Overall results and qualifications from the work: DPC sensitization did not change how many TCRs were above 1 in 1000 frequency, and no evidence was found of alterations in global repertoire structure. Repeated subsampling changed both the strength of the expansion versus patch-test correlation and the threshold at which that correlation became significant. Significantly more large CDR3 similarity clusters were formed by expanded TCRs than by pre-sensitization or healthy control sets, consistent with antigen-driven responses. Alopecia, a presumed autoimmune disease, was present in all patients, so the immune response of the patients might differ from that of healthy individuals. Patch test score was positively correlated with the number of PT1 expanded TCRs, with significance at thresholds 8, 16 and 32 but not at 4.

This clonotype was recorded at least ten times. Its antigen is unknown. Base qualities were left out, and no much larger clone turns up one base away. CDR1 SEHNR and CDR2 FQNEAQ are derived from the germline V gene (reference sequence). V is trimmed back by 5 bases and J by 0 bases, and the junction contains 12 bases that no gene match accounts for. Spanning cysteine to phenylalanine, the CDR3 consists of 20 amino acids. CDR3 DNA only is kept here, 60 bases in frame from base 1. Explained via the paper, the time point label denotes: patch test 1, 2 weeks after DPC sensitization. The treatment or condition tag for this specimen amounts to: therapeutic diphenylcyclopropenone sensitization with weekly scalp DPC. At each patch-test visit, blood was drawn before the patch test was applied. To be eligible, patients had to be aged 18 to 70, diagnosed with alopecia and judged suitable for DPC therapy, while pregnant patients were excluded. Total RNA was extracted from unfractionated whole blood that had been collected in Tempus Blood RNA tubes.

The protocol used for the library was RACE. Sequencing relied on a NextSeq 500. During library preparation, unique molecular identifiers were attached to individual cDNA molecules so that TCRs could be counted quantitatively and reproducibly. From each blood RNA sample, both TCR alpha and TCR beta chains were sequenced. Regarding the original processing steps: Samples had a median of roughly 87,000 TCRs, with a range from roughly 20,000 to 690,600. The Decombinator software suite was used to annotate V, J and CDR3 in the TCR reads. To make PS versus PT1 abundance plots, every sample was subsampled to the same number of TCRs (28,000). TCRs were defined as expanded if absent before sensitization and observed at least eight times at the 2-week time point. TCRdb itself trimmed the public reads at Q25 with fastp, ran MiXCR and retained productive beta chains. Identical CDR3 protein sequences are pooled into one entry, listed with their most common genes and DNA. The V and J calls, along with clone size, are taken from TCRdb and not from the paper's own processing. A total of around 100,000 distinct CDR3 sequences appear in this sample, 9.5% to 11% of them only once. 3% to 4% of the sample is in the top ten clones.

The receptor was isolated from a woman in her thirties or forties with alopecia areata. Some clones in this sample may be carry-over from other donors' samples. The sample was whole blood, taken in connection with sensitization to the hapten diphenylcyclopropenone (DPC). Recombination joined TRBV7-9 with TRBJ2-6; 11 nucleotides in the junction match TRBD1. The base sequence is TGTGCCAGCAGCCCACCCGGGACAGGGGGTAACCCCTCTGGGGCCAACGTCCTGACTTTC. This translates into CASSPPGTGGNPSGANVLTF. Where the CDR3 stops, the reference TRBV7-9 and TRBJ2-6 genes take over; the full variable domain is DTGVSQNPRHKITKRGQNVTFRCDPISEHNRLYWYRQTLGQGPEFLTYFQNEAQLEKSRLLSDRFSAERPKGSFSTLEIQRTEQGDSAMYLCASSPPGTGGNPSGANVLTFGAGSRLTVL.